This entry is about one TCR beta chain. The CDR3 runs 14 residues. The germline V gene encodes CDR1 LGHNA and CDR2 YSLEER. After removal of 3 bases from V and 4 bases from J, the junction contained 5 bases not matched to a gene. This sample is part of a study of blood T cell repertoires in COVID-19. For the study at large: COVID-19 samples, acute and convalescent, were from the United States, Italy and Spain. From T cells, B-cell-depleted T cells, or PBMCs came the material, which was cDNA or gDNA.

Measured with immunoSEQ multiplex PCR; TCRdb has only the in-frame clones, and not every one. The sample yields about 90,000 clones, about 87% seen once. The chain employs TRBV4-3 and TRBJ1-2; 7 nucleotides match TRBD1. The sample was peripheral blood. This sequence was found in a human donor in a cohort sampled during active COVID-19. CDR3 sequence: CASSHQTGIYGYTF. CDR3 in DNA: TGCGCCAGCAGCCACCAGACAGGGATCTATGGCTACACCTTC.